This T cell receptor beta chain appears in the sequencing data of a study of blood T cell repertoires in COVID-19. Study-level background: Spain, Italy and the United States supplied samples that represented acute and convalescent COVID-19.

The CDR3 is 13 amino acids. CDR1 is SGHDT, CDR2 YYEEEE, per germline. V was cut by 4 bases and J by 8 bases, with 15 bases left in between. Authors' processing steps: Using reference gene primer amplification, nucleated cell counts were estimated. The table came from immunoSEQ multiplex PCR; TCRdb's copy has only in-frame clones and leaves some out. The D gene and trimming were derived from the DNA, and the V and J assignments and clone size from that table. The profile shows some 670,000 clones, about nine tenths of them singletons. This clone was counted only a few times. This chain joins TRBV5-6 and TRBJ1-2, with D possibly matching TRBD1 (6 bases). This receptor was taken from a woman aged 18-35 years with acute or convalescent COVID-19. Sequenced sample: peripheral blood. CDR3 sequence reads: CASSPHRAQGYTF. DNA of the CDR3: TGTGCCAGCAGCCCCCACAGGGCCCAAGGCTACACCTTC.